Below, 16 T cell receptor beta chains from the same sample are listed, as sequenced in a study of shared clonotypes between healthy human individuals. Assay used: immunoSEQ multiplex PCR; TCRdb lists only in-frame clones, some missing. Here the sample spans over a million clones, around 97% being singletons. Sequenced input: naive CD4+ T cells sorted from blood. The subset here: CD45RA+ positively selected. Every receptor here comes from a man aged 25 to 45 in good health.

This rearrangement joins TRBV6-4 to TRBJ1-4; 7 nucleotides agree with TRBD1. With 5 bases clipped from V and 7 bases from J, the junction kept 16 bases outside the gene matches. The length of the CDR3 is 17 residues. In germline, CDR1 is MRHNA, CDR2 SNTAGT. The CDR3 sequence: CASSLGFDRVRGEKLFF. The CDR3 DNA sequence: TGTGCCAGCAGTTTGGGGTTCGACAGGGTGAGGGGTGAAAAACTGTTTTTT.

This chain links TRBV11-1 with TRBJ2-2; D gene uncertain. V was pared by 6 bases and J by 0 bases, with 11 bases between. Germline CDR1 SGHAT, CDR2 FQDESV (reference sequence). This CDR3 has 15 amino acids. The CDR3 region is CASSNEGPNTGELFF. Here the CDR3 DNA reads TGTGCCAGCAGTAATGAAGGGCCGAACACCGGGGAGCTGTTTTTT.

Worth noting for this clone: This CDR3 is also generated by other DNA sequences in the sample. The chain employs TRBV18 and TRBJ1-5, with D hard to call. The CDR3 consists of 15 residues. V was pared by 1 base and J by 3 bases, with 10 bases between. Germline assignment: CDR1 KGHSH and CDR2 LQKENI. The CDR3 nucleotides read TGTGCCAGCTCACCACTAAGTGGGTCCAATCAGCCCCAGCATTTT. Translating it yields CASSPLSGSNQPQHF.

In regard to this clone: Other DNA sequences of this sample code for an identical CDR3. The chain combines TRBV19 with TRBJ2-6; no reliable D call. V lost 6 bases to trimming and J lost 0 bases, with 6 bases between them. In germline, CDR1 is LNHDA, CDR2 SQIVND (reference sequence). This CDR3 has 14 residues. DNA for the CDR3: TGTGCCAGTAGGGCAGGCTCTGGGGCCAACGTCCTGACTTTC. It translates to CASRAGSGANVLTF.

V and J are TRBV29-1 and TRBJ2-7; the D call may be TRBD1 or TRBD2 (5 bases each). The CDR3 is 12 residues long. Germline-derived CDR1 and CDR2 are SQVTM and ANQGSEA. V lost 4 bases, J lost 2 bases, and 9 bases lay in between. The CDR3 loop reads CSVARDPYEQYF. CDR3 in DNA: TGCAGCGTTGCCAGGGACCCCTACGAGCAGTACTTC.

The DNA of the CDR3 is TGTGCCACCAGCAGAGATTCAGGGTACTATGGCTACACCTTC. This encodes CATSRDSGYYGYTF. The chain couples TRBV15 to TRBJ1-2; a weak D match, TRBD1 (5 bases). The germline gives CDR1 LNHNV, CDR2 YYDKDF (reference sequence). Trimming took off 0 bases at V and 3 bases at J, with 8 bases between the two ends. The CDR3 contains 14 residues. Filled out from reference TRBV15 and TRBJ1-2, the complete variable domain reads DAMVIQNPRYQVTQFGKPVTLSCSQTLNHNVMYWYQQKSSQAPKLLFHYYDKDFNNEADTPDNFQSRRPNTSFCFLDIRSPGLGDTAMYLCATSRDSGYYGYTFGSGTRLTVV.

This sequence joins TRBV28 and TRBJ2-7, with D perhaps matching TRBD1 or TRBD2 (5 bases each). Trimming pared 5 bases from V and 6 bases from J, leaving 17 bases between. CDR3 size: 14 residues. From germline, CDR1 is MDHEN and CDR2 SYDVKM. CDR3 in DNA: TGTGCCAGCAGTACAAGCCCCGGGGCCCCCGAGCAGTACTTC. It translates to CASSTSPGAPEQYF.

V is TRBV7-3 and J is TRBJ1-1; D unclear. CDR3 length: 15 residues. Germline assignment: CDR1 SGHTA and CDR2 FQGTGA. V was cut by 5 bases and J by 1 base, with 14 bases left in between. CDR3 sequence (DNA): TGTGCCAGCAGCCACGATCCGGGAGAGAACACTGAAGCTTTCTTT. Translated: CASSHDPGENTEAFF.

The gene calls are TRBV15 and TRBJ2-1; 7 positions match TRBD2. Germline CDR1 is LNHNV and CDR2 is YYDKDF (reference sequence). V lost 4 bases to trimming and J lost 10 bases; unmatched junction nucleotides: 7. The CDR3 is 13 amino acids. The CDR3 region is CATSTSGGREQFF. The DNA for the CDR3 is TGTGCCACCAGCACGTCGGGGGGACGGGAGCAGTTCTTC.

CDR3 protein: CASSLAGGGGNQPQHF. CDR3 nucleotide sequence: TGTGCCAGCAGCTTAGCTGGGGGGGGTGGCAATCAGCCCCAGCATTTT. The chain carries TRBV7-6 and TRBJ1-5; a weak D match, TRBD1 (5 bases). The CDR3 is 16 residues long. CDR1 and CDR2 from the germline V gene are SGHVS and FNYEAQ. Trimming pared 0 bases from V and 2 bases from J, leaving 11 bases between.

The chain employs TRBV28 and TRBJ2-1, with 10 bases aligning to TRBD1. The CDR3 has 15 residues. Germline CDR1 MDHEN, CDR2 SYDVKM. V lost 6 bases and J lost 8; bases outside the gene matches: 10. CDR3 bases: TGTGCCAGCAGCCAGCCGGGACAGGGGATGGATGAGCAGTTCTTC. It translates to CASSQPGQGMDEQFF.

The chain recombines TRBV18 with TRBJ2-7; D is perhaps TRBD1 (5 bases). The V gene lost 2 bases and the J gene lost 0 bases, with 14 bases spanning the gap. Germline CDR1 KGHSH, CDR2 LQKENI. The CDR3 is 16 residues long. For the CDR3, the DNA is TGTGCCAGCTCACCAGTCACAGGCTTAAGCTCCTACGAGCAGTACTTC. It codes for CASSPVTGLSSYEQYF.

J is TRBJ1-2 and V is TRBV2, with D uncertain. In germline, CDR1 is SNHLY, CDR2 FYNNEI. V lost 1 base and J 8 bases, leaving 11 bases between the germline ends. There are 13 residues in the CDR3. The DNA for the CDR3 is TGTGCCAGCAGTGAAGTTGCCGCTGGCGGCTACACCTTC. Translated, it gives CASSEVAAGGYTF. The full variable domain, rest sourced from reference TRBV2 and TRBJ1-2, is EPEVTQTPSHQVTQMGQEVILRCVPISNHLYFYWYRQILGQKVEFLVSFYNNEISEKSEIFDDQFSVERPDGSNFTLKIRSTKLEDSAMYFCASSEVAAGGYTFGSGTRLTVV.

As concerns this clone: The sample has other DNA sequences that encode this CDR3 too. CDR3: CASSLSRTSGSTDTQYF. The CDR3 DNA is TGTGCCAGCAGTTTATCCCGGACTAGCGGAAGCACAGATACGCAGTATTTT. This rearrangement joins TRBV28 to TRBJ2-3; 10 bases align to TRBD2. The CDR3 runs to 17 residues. V was clipped by 1 base and J by 0 bases; unmatched bases: 4. Germline V gives CDR1 MDHEN, CDR2 SYDVKM. The whole variable domain, remainder taken from reference TRBV28 and TRBJ2-3, is DVKVTQSSRYLVKRTGEKVFLECVQDMDHENMFWYRQDPGLGLRLIYFSYDVKMKEKGDIPEGYSVSREKKERFSLILESASTNQTSMYLCASSLSRTSGSTDTQYFGPGTRLTVL.

The gene calls are TRBV7-9 and TRBJ2-7, with TRBD2 matching 15 bases. V dropped 4 bases and J dropped 1; count of bases not matched to a gene: 5. The length of the CDR3 is 17 residues. Germline V CDR1 and CDR2: SEHNR, FQNEAQ (reference sequence). DNA of the CDR3: TGTGCCAGCAGCTGGGGACTAGCGGGAGGTGGATCCTACGAGCAGTACTTC. It codes for CASSWGLAGGGSYEQYF.

The chain couples TRBV18 to TRBJ2-1; 11 nucleotides align to TRBD2. CDR1 is KGHSH and CDR2 is LQKENI in the germline V gene. V trimming: 3 bases; J trimming: 3 bases; junction bases outside the gene matches: 7. CDR3 length: 17 amino acids. The CDR3 bases are TGTGCCAGCTCACCGCCGTTACTAGCGGGAGTCTACAATGAGCAGTTCTTC. Protein product: CASSPPLLAGVYNEQFF.